Each of the 32 T cell receptor beta chains below was sequenced from the same sample in a study of tumor and adjacent non-tumor tissue in lung cancer (dated by TCRdb to 2016 to 2019). RNA was extracted from bulk unsorted tissue and checked for quality with a NanoDrop ND-1000 and an Agilent 2100. For the normal lung samples, distant non-tumor tissue was collected more than 3 cm away from the tumor edge. Libraries came from multiplex PCR. Instrument used: Illumina HiSeq 2500. TCRbeta libraries were built by three rounds of nested PCR using primers (Table S4), following protocols modified from ARM-PCR. TCRdb trimmed public reads at Q25 via fastp, called clones via MiXCR and kept in-frame beta chains. Rows with a matching CDR3 protein are joined into one entry that keeps the most common DNA and genes. The sample yields over 100,000 distinct CDR3 sequences; 62% were counted once. The biggest ten clones account for roughly 19% of the sample.

Input material: distant non-tumor lung tissue. The receptors derive from a man in his sixties with non-small cell lung cancer.

This clonotype occurred many times. The chain employs TRBV20-1 and TRBJ2-3; tentative D call: TRBD2 (6 bases). Germline CDR1 and CDR2: DFQATT and SNEGSKA (reference sequence). With 7 bases removed from V and 4 bases from J, the gap between germline ends came to 9 bases. This CDR3 has 11 amino acids. CDR3 DNA sequence: TGCAGTGAACGGAGGGCAGATACGCAGTATTTT. Translated, it gives CSERRADTQYF.

This clonotype was counted ten times or more. The chain uses TRBV5-4 and TRBJ2-1; TRBD2 agrees at 10 bases. The CDR3 is made up of 17 amino acids. Losses at the gene ends were 0 bases for V and 2 bases for J; bases not matched to a gene: 5. CDR1 is SGHNT, CDR2 YYREEE, per germline (reference sequence). The CDR3 DNA reads TGTGCCAGCAGCTTGGAAAGCGGGAGGGCCACCTACAATGAGCAGTTCTTC. Protein product: CASSLESGRATYNEQFF. The full variable domain, rest sourced from reference TRBV5-4 and TRBJ2-1, is ETGVTQSPTHLIKTRGQQVTLRCSSQSGHNTVSWYQQALGQGPQFIFQYYREEENGRGNFPPRFSGLQFPNYSSELNVNALELDDSALYLCASSLESGRATYNEQFFGPGTRLTVL.

Concerning this clonotype: The junction shows a germline mismatch at one end, possibly a read error. The chain couples TRBV5-1 to TRBJ2-7; either TRBD1 or TRBD2 may supply D (5 bases each). The CDR3 is 13 residues long. Germline V gene lookup returns CDR1 SGHRS and CDR2 YFSETQ. The CDR3 protein is CASIRDGSYEQYF. DNA of the CDR3: TGCGCCAGCATCCGGGACGGATCCTATGAGCAGTACTTC. The whole variable domain, filled in from reference TRBV5-1 and TRBJ2-7, reads KAGVTQTPRYLIKTRGQQVTLSCSPISGHRSVSWYQQTPGQGLQFLFEYFSETQRNKGNFPGRFSGRQFSNSRSEMNVSTLELGDSALYLCASIRDGSYEQYFGPGTRLTVT.

This clonotype came up many times. This chain links TRBV6-6 with TRBJ1-5; TRBD1 is a possible D gene (5 bases). This CDR3 has 14 amino acids. Trimming pared 2 bases from V and 7 bases from J, leaving 12 bases between. Germline V lookup: CDR1 MNHNY, CDR2 SVGAGI (reference sequence). DNA of the CDR3: TGTGCCAGCAGTTACAGGTCTACAGGCCAGCCCCAGCATTTT. Its protein product is CASSYRSTGQPQHF.

Worth noting for this clonotype: A read error may produce the germline difference seen at one junction end. This chain connects TRBV11-2 to TRBJ2-5; 10 nucleotides align to TRBD2. Germline CDR1 reads SGHAT; CDR2 reads FQNNGV. There are 16 residues in the CDR3. The CDR3, as DNA: TGTGCCGGCAGCCCCTGTACTAGCGGGGTGGGGGAGACCCGGTACTTC. Protein: CAGSPCTSGVGETRYF. Looking up the rest from reference TRBV11-2 and TRBJ2-5 gives the full variable domain: EAGVAQSPRYKIIEKRQSVAFWCNPISGHATLYWYQQILGQGPKLLIQFQNNGVVDDSQLPKDRFSAERLKGVDSTLKIQPAKLEDSAVYLCAGSPCTSGVGETRYFGPGTRLLVL.

V is TRBV11-2 and J is TRBJ2-7; either TRBD1 or TRBD2 may supply D (7 bases each). CDR1 is SGHAT and CDR2 is FQNNGV in the germline V gene. CDR3 length: 16 amino acids. CDR3 in DNA: TGTACCATCAGCTCCCCGGGGACAGCGGGATGGGACGAGCAGTACTTC. This translates into CTISSPGTAGWDEQYF.

In its sample, this clonotype was seen many times. V and J are TRBV6-5 and TRBJ2-2; D might be TRBD1 (6 bases). This CDR3 contains 15 residues. V gave up 7 bases and J gave up 0 bases, with 12 bases separating them. Germline V gene data show CDR1 as MNHEY and CDR2 as SVGAGI. DNA for the CDR3: TGTGCCAGCAACTTGCAGGGGCCGAACACCGGGGAGCTGTTTTTT. Its translation is CASNLQGPNTGELFF.

The CDR3, as DNA: TGTGTCAGTAGTTACTCGGGAACTAGTTCCGGGGAGCTGTTTTTT. Its protein is CVSSYSGTSSGELFF. The chain is built from TRBV6-5 and TRBJ2-2; perhaps TRBD2 as D (5 bases). The CDR3 runs 15 residues. Per germline, CDR1 MNHEY and CDR2 SVGAGI.

The J gene is TRBJ2-1, the V gene TRBV6-5; TRBD2 matches at 8 bases. V lost 8 bases, J lost 8 bases, and 14 bases stayed unmatched. There are 15 residues in the CDR3. Germline V lookup: CDR1 MNHEY, CDR2 SVGAGI. CDR3 sequence: CASCSAGGGLDEQFF. In DNA, the CDR3 is TGTGCCAGCTGTTCCGCGGGGGGCGGTTTGGATGAGCAGTTCTTC.

This clonotype has only a few counts. V gene TRBV19 combines with J gene TRBJ1-2, with D perhaps matching TRBD1 (6 bases). CDR1 LNHDA and CDR2 SQIVND come from the germline V gene (reference sequence). The CDR3 covers 14 residues. V gave up 5 bases and J gave up 1 base, with 11 bases separating them. CDR3 amino acids: CASSFLRGNYGYTF. The CDR3, as DNA: TGTGCCAGTAGTTTCCTCAGGGGTAACTATGGCTACACCTTC.

A note on this clonotype: Compared with germline, one end of the junction differs, possibly owing to a read error. The gene calls are TRBV12-3 or TRBV12-4 and TRBJ1-2; D perhaps matches TRBD1 (6 bases). The CDR3 length is 13 residues. The CDR3, as DNA: TGTGCCAGCACTTTAAGGACAGTTTATGGCTACACCTTC. It is translated as CASTLRTVYGYTF.

This clonotype has at least ten counts. The genes are TRBV7-2 and TRBJ2-4, with D hard to call. Deletions cut 3 bases from V and 0 bases from J, with 12 bases between. Germline CDR1 reads SGHTA; CDR2 reads FQGNSA. This CDR3 region has 16 residues. The CDR3 sequence: CASSFDQSLAKNIQYF. The DNA for the CDR3 is TGTGCCAGCAGCTTTGACCAGAGCTTAGCCAAAAACATTCAGTACTTC.

There are many counts of this clonotype. This chain joins TRBV4-2 and TRBJ1-2, with a possible D match to TRBD1 (5 bases). Germline CDR1 reads LGHNA; CDR2 reads YNFKEQ. The CDR3 runs 15 residues. Trimming pared 1 base from V and 2 bases from J, leaving 11 bases between. CDR3 bases: TGTGCCAGCAGCCAAGCGCGTGGACAAAACTATGGCTACACCTTC. Its protein product is CASSQARGQNYGYTF.

As concerns this clonotype: The junction departs from the called germline gene at one end, perhaps through a read error. V and J are TRBV6-5 and TRBJ2-1, with 14 bases aligning to TRBD2. From germline, CDR1 is MNHEY and CDR2 SVGAGI. The CDR3 loop spans 17 amino acids. The CDR3 reads CASSYSDGLAGGSEQLF. CDR3 nucleotides: TGTGCCAGCAGTTACTCTGACGGACTAGCGGGAGGCAGTGAGCAGTTATTC.

Concerning this clonotype: Its ends do not fully match the called genes, so a read error is possible. This sequence joins TRBV5-4 and TRBJ2-1, with a tentative D call TRBD2 (6 bases). This CDR3 comprises 15 residues. Germline loops: CDR1 SGHNT, CDR2 YYREEE (reference sequence). CDR3 loop: CASTPTGDSYNEHFF. Here the CDR3 DNA reads TGTGCCAGCACCCCAACGGGGGACTCCTACAATGAGCACTTCTTC.

This chain joins TRBV29-1 and TRBJ2-1; possible D gene TRBD1, 5 bases. CDR1 is SQVTM, CDR2 ANQGSEA, per germline. The CDR3 sequence is 16 residues long. Deletions cut 7 bases from V and 9 bases from J, with 28 bases between. Here the CDR3 DNA reads TGCAGCGCTAACGAGACCACACAGGATGGCATGAGTGAGCAGTTCTTC. This codes for CSANETTQDGMSEQFF.

This clonotype was seen only a few times. A read error may explain this, as a much larger clone is one base away. The gene calls are TRBV12-3 or TRBV12-4 and TRBJ2-1, with D possibly TRBD2 on 5 matching bases. This CDR3 comprises 14 residues. V was clipped by 10 bases and J by 5 bases, with 18 bases between them. CDR3 coding DNA: TGTGCCAACAGCCGTGGAGGACGCGACAATGAGCAGTTCTTC. Residues: CANSRGGRDNEQFF.

Comments on this clonotype: This CDR3 is missing its conserved last phenylalanine or tryptophan, likely due to a read error. The limits of the CDR3 on the DNA are not certain, so only TCRdb's listed CDR3 is given. V and J are TRBV6-6 and TRBJ2-3; the listed D gene, TRBD1, was not tested against the DNA. CDR1 is MNHNY, CDR2 SVGAGI, per germline (reference sequence). Counting both end residues, the CDR3 totals 17 amino acids. CDR3 region: CASSYGEDSSYTDAQYL.

In its sample, this clonotype was seen a few times. A read error may explain this, as a much larger clone is one base away. The chain joins TRBV28 to TRBJ2-5, with 7 bases identical to TRBD1. Germline loops: CDR1 MDHEN, CDR2 SYDVKM. V trimming: 8 bases; J trimming: 2 bases; junction bases outside the gene matches: 2. The CDR3 has 12 residues. The CDR3 coding sequence is TGTGCCAGCGTGACAGGGCAAGAGACCCAGTACTTC. This codes for CASVTGQETQYF.

Comments on this clonotype: One end of the junction does not line up with germline, which may come from a read error. The chain is built from TRBV6-6 and TRBJ2-7, with TRBD2 identical over 13 bases. CDR3 length: 15 amino acids. Germline CDR1 reads MNHNY; CDR2 reads SVGAGI (reference sequence). CDR3 DNA: TGTGCCAGCAGTCGAGGACTAGCGGGAGTATCCGAGCAGTATTTC. Protein product: CASSRGLAGVSEQYF.

This clonotype was counted at least ten times. This CDR3 reads CASSIDLIPTEAFF. The CDR3 DNA sequence: TGCGCCAGCAGCATAGACTTAATCCCCACTGAAGCTTTCTTT. The V gene is TRBV5-1, the J gene TRBJ1-1; D not certain. The CDR3 covers 14 residues. Trimming removed 4 bases from V and 4 bases from J, with 14 bases in between. Germline V gene data show CDR1 as SGHRS and CDR2 as YFSETQ.

A note on this clonotype: The junction shows a germline mismatch at one end, possibly a read error. V gene TRBV5-1 combines with J gene TRBJ1-1; D is undetermined. Germline V lookup: CDR1 SGHRS, CDR2 YFSETQ. The CDR3 spans 14 residues. The CDR3 DNA is TGTGCCAGCAGCGTGAAAGGGAAGGGCACTGAAGCTTTCTTT. Its translation is CASSVKGKGTEAFF.

A remark on this clonotype: At one boundary the junction diverges from the germline segment, which might be a read error. The chain is built from TRBV9 and TRBJ1-1; D is uncertain. Germline assignment: CDR1 SGDLS and CDR2 YYNGEE. The CDR3 is 13 residues long. The CDR3 DNA follows: TGTGTCAGCAGCGCCCGCATGGACACTGAAGCTTTCTTT. Its translation: CVSSARMDTEAFF.

In the case of this clonotype: Its ends do not fully match the called genes, so a read error is possible. The chain has TRBV4-2 and TRBJ2-2; TRBD2 is a possible D gene (5 bases). The CDR3 length is 16 residues. Germline V gene data show CDR1 as LGHNA and CDR2 as YNFKEQ. The CDR3 sequence: CASSQELPMNTGELVF. CDR3 nucleotides: TGTGCCAGCAGCCAAGAACTGCCAATGAACACCGGGGAGCTGGTTTTT.

Comment on this clonotype: One end of the junction varies from germline; a read error may be responsible. This sequence joins TRBV29-1 and TRBJ2-4; D ambiguous. This CDR3 comprises 13 residues. Germline V gene sequence: CDR1 SQVTM, CDR2 ANQGSEA. The CDR3 protein is CIVDTVAKNIQCF. CDR3 bases: TGCATCGTTGATACCGTAGCCAAAAACATTCAGTGCTTC.

The rearrangement uses TRBV7-9 and TRBJ2-5; TRBD1 might be the D (5 bases). Germline-derived CDR1 and CDR2 are SEHNR and FQNEAQ (reference sequence). V lost 1 base to trimming and J lost 5 bases, with 17 bases between them. This CDR3 is built from 16 residues. CDR3 in amino acids: CASSLVGPRKGETQYF. CDR3 DNA: TGTGCCAGCAGCTTAGTAGGGCCCAGAAAGGGGGAGACCCAGTACTTC.

This clonotype occurred many times. J is TRBJ2-5 and V is TRBV6-6; tentatively, D is TRBD2 (6 bases). The germline V gene encodes CDR1 MNHNY and CDR2 SVGAGI (reference sequence). CDR3 size: 13 residues. V was clipped by 0 bases and J by 4 bases, with 6 bases between them. The CDR3 is CASSYSGGETQYF. The CDR3 nucleotides read TGTGCCAGCAGTTACTCGGGGGGAGAGACCCAGTACTTC.

Regarding this clonotype: One end of the junction does not line up with germline, which may come from a read error. The J gene is TRBJ2-1, the V gene TRBV5-4; D might be TRBD1 (5 bases). The CDR3 has 13 amino acids. The germline V gene has CDR1 SGHNT and CDR2 YYREEE (reference sequence). DNA of the CDR3: TGTGCCAGCAGCGAGGACACCTACAACGAGCAGTTCTTC. Translation: CASSEDTYNEQFF.

The chain is built from TRBV11-3 and TRBJ2-3, with 7 nucleotides matching TRBD2. This CDR3 region has 14 residues. Germline V gives CDR1 SGHNT, CDR2 YENEEA. V dropped 9 bases and J dropped 7; count of bases not matched to a gene: 13. In DNA, the CDR3 is TGTGCCAGAGGCTTAGGGCTAGCGGCCCATACGCAGTATTTT. Translation gives CARGLGLAAHTQYF. Supplemented by reference TRBV11-3 and TRBJ2-3, the full variable domain reads EAGVVQSPRYKIIEKKQPVAFWCNPISGHNTLYWYLQNLGQGPELLIRYENEEAVDDSQLPKDRFSAERLKGVDSTLKIQPAELGDSAVYLCARGLGLAAHTQYFGPGTRLTVL.

Comments on this clonotype: Its ends do not fully match the called genes, so a read error is possible. This rearrangement joins TRBV6-6 to TRBJ2-3; no definite D call. The CDR3 runs to 16 residues. Per germline, CDR1 MNHNY and CDR2 SVGAGI (reference sequence). This chain's CDR3 is CASSYPPSEDTDTQYF. The CDR3, as DNA: TGTGCCAGTAGTTACCCCCCGAGCGAAGACACAGATACGCAGTATTTT.

For this clonotype: Mismatch with germline at one junction end may stem from a read error. This chain joins TRBV6-1 and TRBJ1-1; perhaps TRBD1 as D (5 bases). The CDR3 totals 14 residues. Germline V gives CDR1 MNHNS, CDR2 SASEGT. CDR3 protein: CDSSEGVIGTEVFF. For the CDR3, the DNA is TGTGACAGCAGTGAAGGCGTGATAGGGACTGAAGTTTTCTTT.

The V call is TRBV6-5, the J call TRBJ1-6, with D maybe TRBD1 (5 bases). Trimming pared 0 bases from V and 15 bases from J, leaving 15 bases between. CDR1 and CDR2 (germline): MNHEY, SVGAGI. This CDR3 region has 14 residues. The CDR3 bases are TGTGCCAGCAGTTACTCCAGGGAGCTTTCAAACCTCCACTTT. Residues: CASSYSRELSNLHF.